This entry lists 13 T cell receptor beta chains sequenced from one sample in a study of cytomegalovirus exposure and HLA in healthy donors. The primer mix had 60 Vbeta and 13 Jbeta primers. The assay was immunoSEQ multiplex PCR, and TCRdb's table has in-frame clones only and misses some. The sample records 170,000 or so clones, 79% being singletons. What was sequenced was PBMCs. These receptors were obtained from a woman aged 40 to 49 in good health and CMV-seronegative.

The rearrangement links TRBV15 to TRBJ1-3; 8 bases are shared with TRBD1. The CDR3 sequence is 17 residues long. V shed 2 bases and J 0 bases; nucleotides not matched to a gene: 6. Germline V CDR1 and CDR2: LNHNV, YYDKDF (reference sequence). The DNA of the CDR3 is TGTGCCACCAGCAGAAAGGGACAGGTTCTCTCTGGAAACACCATATATTTT. It encodes CATSRKGQVLSGNTIYF.

The chain links TRBV30 to TRBJ2-5; 8 bases line up with TRBD1. The CDR3 is made up of 13 amino acids. J gave up 5 bases and V 0 bases, and 2 bases lay outside the gene matches. Germline CDR1 is GTSNPN and CDR2 is SVGIG (reference sequence). The CDR3 nucleotides are TGTGCCTGGAGTGTACGACAGGGGGAGACCCAGTACTTC. Translated, it gives CAWSVRQGETQYF.

The rearrangement uses TRBV27 and TRBJ2-5, with a weak D call TRBD2 (6 bases). The germline gives CDR1 MNHEY, CDR2 SMNVEV (reference sequence). V was pared by 6 bases and J by 4 bases, with 21 bases between. There are 16 residues in the CDR3. CDR3 DNA sequence: TGTGCCAGCAGCCGAGGTCGAAGCGGGCTCTCAGAGACCCAGTACTTC. Protein product: CASSRGRSGLSETQYF.

The chain uses TRBV7-9 and TRBJ1-4, with 9 bases identical to TRBD1. After removal of 5 bases from V and 3 bases from J, the junction contained 7 bases not matched to a gene. Germline V gives CDR1 SEHNR, CDR2 FQNEAQ (reference sequence). There are 16 residues in the CDR3. CDR3 loop: CASSPGQGRSNEKLFF. The DNA of the CDR3 is TGTGCCAGCAGCCCGGGACAGGGTCGGTCTAATGAAAAACTGTTTTTT.

The gene calls are TRBV7-2 and TRBJ2-5; D is perhaps TRBD1 (6 bases). TRBJ2-7 matches the DNA end more closely, so the J call is doubtful. Germline lookup yields CDR1 SGHTA and CDR2 FQGNSA. This CDR3 comprises 14 residues. The CDR3 protein is CASSPWGTNYEQYF. DNA for the CDR3: TGTGCCAGCAGCCCTTGGGGGACAAACTACGAGCAGTACTTC.

The chain couples TRBV5-1 to TRBJ1-5; the match to TRBD1 covers 7 bases. The CDR3 sequence is 18 residues long. V shed 1 base and J 0 bases; nucleotides not matched to a gene: 10. Germline CDR1 and CDR2: SGHRS and YFSETQ. DNA for the CDR3: TGCGCCAGCAGCTTGCCCCCGGGACAGCCCCTTAGCAATCAGCCCCAGCATTTT. This translates into CASSLPPGQPLSNQPQHF.

The chain has TRBV5-4 and TRBJ1-1; D is perhaps TRBD1 (5 bases). Trimming stripped 4 bases from V and 3 bases from J, with 13 bases between. This CDR3 has 14 residues. Per the germline V gene, CDR1 is SGHNT and CDR2 is YYREEE (reference sequence). This CDR3 is CASSPRLGDTEAFF. The DNA for the CDR3 is TGTGCCAGCAGCCCGCGACTAGGGGACACTGAAGCTTTCTTT.

This clone has only a few counts. The chain employs TRBV4-3 and TRBJ1-4; maybe TRBD1 (6 bases). Per the germline V gene, CDR1 is LGHNA and CDR2 is YSLEER. Trimming removed 0 bases from V and 8 bases from J, with 22 bases in between. This CDR3 region has 18 residues. The CDR3 reads CASSQDAGGTPVREKLFF. The CDR3 bases are TGCGCCAGCAGCCAAGATGCGGGGGGCACCCCAGTGCGGGAAAAACTGTTTTTT.

The CDR3 loop reads CASSLEAGSIYEQYF. DNA of the CDR3: TGTGCCAGCAGCTTAGAAGCAGGGTCGATATACGAGCAGTACTTC. The rearrangement joins TRBV7-9 to TRBJ2-7, with D possibly TRBD1 on 5 matching bases. The CDR3 covers 15 residues. The V end lost 1 base, the J end lost 4 bases, and 14 bases lay between the germline ends. Germline V gene data show CDR1 as SEHNR and CDR2 as FQNEAQ (reference sequence).

V and J are TRBV5-1 and TRBJ1-1, with D maybe TRBD1 (6 bases). Germline loops: CDR1 SGHRS, CDR2 YFSETQ. The CDR3 is 14 amino acids. Trimming took 5 bases from V and 5 from J, leaving 16 bases between them. This chain's CDR3 is CASRGGGVGTEAFF. CDR3 sequence (DNA): TGCGCCAGCAGAGGGGGGGGAGTAGGGACTGAAGCTTTCTTT.

The chain joins TRBV20-1 to TRBJ1-1; D unresolved. From germline, CDR1 is DFQATT and CDR2 SNEGSKA (reference sequence). The V end lost 3 bases, the J end lost 11 bases, and 10 bases lay between the germline ends. The CDR3 is 10 residues long. CDR3 protein: CSARRHDAFF. In DNA form, the CDR3 reads TGCAGTGCTAGGCGACACGACGCTTTCTTT.

The CDR3 bases are TGTGCCAGCAGAAACAGCGGTGGAAACACCATATATTTT. This encodes CASRNSGGNTIYF. The V and J genes are TRBV6-1 and TRBJ1-3; D unclear. Germline loops: CDR1 MNHNS, CDR2 SASEGT. The CDR3 runs to 13 residues. Trimming shortened V by 6 bases and J by 3 bases, and 9 bases separated the two germline ends.

The V and J genes are TRBV5-1 and TRBJ1-5; D is undetermined. This CDR3 is 13 amino acids long. The germline V and J ends were trimmed by 0 bases and 4 bases, with 5 bases remaining between them. CDR1 and CDR2 from the germline V gene are SGHRS and YFSETQ. The DNA of the CDR3 is TGCGCCAGCAGCTTGGCGGGGAATCAGCCCCAGCATTTT. It translates to CASSLAGNQPQHF.